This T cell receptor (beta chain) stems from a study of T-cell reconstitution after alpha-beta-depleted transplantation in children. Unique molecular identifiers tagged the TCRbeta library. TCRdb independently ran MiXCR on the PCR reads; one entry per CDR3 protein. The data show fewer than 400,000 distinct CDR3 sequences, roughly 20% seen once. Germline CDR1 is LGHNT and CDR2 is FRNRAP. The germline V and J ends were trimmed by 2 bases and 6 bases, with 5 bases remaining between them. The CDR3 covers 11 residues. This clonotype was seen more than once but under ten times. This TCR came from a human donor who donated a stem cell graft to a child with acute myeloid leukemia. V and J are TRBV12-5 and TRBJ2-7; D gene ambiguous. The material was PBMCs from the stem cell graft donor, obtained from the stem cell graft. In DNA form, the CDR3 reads TGTGCTAGTGGTTTGTACTCCGAGCAGTACTTC. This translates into CASGLYSEQYF.